One and the same sample provided the 12 T cell receptor beta chains below, sequenced in a study of PD-1 blockade in mismatch repair-deficient tumors. Sequenced by immunoSEQ multiplex PCR; TCRdb stores in-frame clones only, minus some. The sample has tens of thousands of clones, roughly 80% seen once. Source: peripheral blood, taken 12 weeks after starting pembrolizumab. The receptor set was obtained from an adult with mismatch repair-deficient cancer.

The rearrangement joins TRBV19 to TRBJ1-1, with D tentatively TRBD1 (5 bases). V lost 8 bases and J 4 bases, leaving 23 bases between the germline ends. The CDR3 has 16 amino acids. Germline values: CDR1 LNHDA, CDR2 SQIVND (reference sequence). The CDR3 protein is CASVFTGTMRGTEAFF. The CDR3 bases are TGTGCCAGTGTTTTCACAGGTACCATGCGGGGCACTGAAGCTTTCTTT.

This rearrangement joins TRBV18 to TRBJ2-5, with 7 bases aligning to TRBD1. CDR1 KGHSH and CDR2 LQKENI come from the germline V gene. J gave up 2 bases and V 5 bases, and 2 bases lay outside the gene matches. The CDR3 contains 13 residues. CDR3 DNA: TGTGCCAGCTCAACGGGACAGCAAGAGACCCAGTACTTC. The encoded protein is CASSTGQQETQYF.

V is TRBV18 and J is TRBJ2-3, with TRBD1 matching 7 bases. The CDR3 runs 16 residues. Germline CDR1 KGHSH, CDR2 LQKENI. V shed 6 bases, J shed 2 bases, and the junction held 11 bases outside the gene matches. CDR3 amino acids: CASSIWTGSSTDTQYF. The CDR3, as DNA: TGTGCCAGCTCGATATGGACAGGAAGCTCCACAGATACGCAGTATTTT. Full variable domain (rest looked up from reference TRBV18 and TRBJ2-3): NAGVMQNPRHLVRRRGQEARLRCSPMKGHSHVYWYRQLPEEGLKFMVYLQKENIIDESGMPKERFSAEFPKEGPSILRIQQVVRGDSAAYFCASSIWTGSSTDTQYFGPGTRLTVL.

The gene calls are TRBV30 and TRBJ1-4, with a weak D call TRBD1 (5 bases). Germline V gene data show CDR1 as GTSNPN and CDR2 as SVGIG (reference sequence). The ends were cut back, 2 bases at V and 2 bases at J, with 15 bases in the middle. The CDR3 length is 16 residues. CDR3 nucleotide sequence: TGTGCCTGGAGTAGGCCCTTAGGGACTACTAATGAAAAACTGTTTTTT. The encoded protein is CAWSRPLGTTNEKLFF.

This rearrangement joins TRBV5-1 to TRBJ2-1; the D is unclear. Germline values: CDR1 SGHRS, CDR2 YFSETQ. Trimming stripped 7 bases from V and 4 bases from J, with 12 bases between. CDR3 length: 13 residues. The DNA of the CDR3 is TGCGCCAGCCGGTCAGGCGGTTACAATGAGCAGTTCTTC. Protein sequence: CASRSGGYNEQFF.

In the case of this clone: The sample holds other DNA sequences that translate to the same CDR3. This chain uses TRBV5-5 with TRBJ2-6; D is undetermined. Between the trimmed V and J ends, which lost 4 bases and 0 bases, there was a span of 5 bases. The germline V gene has CDR1 SGHKS and CDR2 YYEKEE (reference sequence). CDR3 length: 14 amino acids. The chain's CDR3 is CASSLISGANVLTF. DNA for the CDR3: TGTGCCAGCAGCCTTATCTCTGGGGCCAACGTCCTGACTTTC.

Comments on this clone: Other DNA variants within this sample encode the same CDR3. This chain joins TRBV27 and TRBJ2-2; D remains ambiguous. This CDR3 is 14 amino acids long. V was shortened by 0 bases and J by 5 bases, with 7 bases between the two germline ends. Looked up from germline, CDR1 is MNHEY and CDR2 is SMNVEV (reference sequence). The CDR3 loop is CASSLSGLTGELFF. The CDR3 coding sequence is TGTGCCAGCAGTTTATCGGGTCTTACCGGGGAGCTGTTTTTT.

The rearrangement uses TRBV19 and TRBJ1-4, with TRBD1 as a possible D gene (5 bases). The CDR3 is 14 residues long. The V end was cut by 7 bases, the J end by 4 bases, with 13 bases between. Germline V CDR1 and CDR2: LNHDA, SQIVND (reference sequence). The CDR3 spells CASTPRGDNEKLFF. CDR3 DNA sequence: TGTGCCAGTACCCCACGGGGGGATAATGAAAAACTGTTTTTT. Complete variable domain (other parts from reference TRBV19 and TRBJ1-4): DGGITQSPKYLFRKEGQNVTLSCEQNLNHDAMYWYRQDPGQGLRLIYYSQIVNDFQKGDIAEGYSVSREKKESFPLTVTSAQKNPTAFYLCASTPRGDNEKLFFGSGTQLSVL.

The V call is TRBV5-8, the J call TRBJ1-4; unclear D gene. Between the trimmed V and J ends, which lost 3 bases and 0 bases, there was a span of 9 bases. Germline V gives CDR1 SGHTS, CDR2 YDEGEE. The CDR3 loop spans 15 amino acids. The CDR3 sequence is CASSSYIATNEKLFF. Written as DNA, the CDR3 is TGTGCCAGCAGCTCTTACATAGCAACTAATGAAAAACTGTTTTTT.

This sequence joins TRBV11-2 and TRBJ2-2; D is uncertain. V lost 5 bases to trimming and J lost 10 bases, with 11 bases between them. CDR1 is SGHAT, CDR2 FQNNGV, per germline. The CDR3 totals 12 residues. CDR3 nucleotide sequence: TGTGCCAGCAGCCGTATACTTGAGGAGCTGTTTTTT. It is translated as CASSRILEELFF.

The chain uses TRBV7-6 and TRBJ2-1; 9 bases align to TRBD2. CDR3 length: 17 amino acids. The V and J ends lost 1 base and 2 bases, in that order; junction bases with no gene match: 6. Germline values: CDR1 SGHVS, CDR2 FNYEAQ. This CDR3 reads CASSLDSAGGAYNEQFF. Written as DNA, the CDR3 is TGTGCCAGCAGCTTAGACTCGGCGGGAGGGGCCTACAATGAGCAGTTCTTC. Filled out from reference TRBV7-6 and TRBJ2-1, the complete variable domain reads GAGVSQSPRYKVTKRGQDVALRCDPISGHVSLYWYRQALGQGPEFLTYFNYEAQQDKSGLPNDRFSAERPEGSISTLTIQRTEQRDSAMYRCASSLDSAGGAYNEQFFGPGTRLTVL.

The chain links TRBV11-1 to TRBJ2-2; D is uncertain. CDR1 is SGHAT, CDR2 FQDESV, per germline (reference sequence). The CDR3 spans 12 residues. Trimming shortened V by 5 bases and J by 2 bases, and 3 bases separated the two germline ends. The CDR3 loop is CASSLNTGELFF. CDR3 DNA: TGTGCCAGCAGCCTTAACACCGGGGAGCTGTTTTTT.